This TCR beta chain was retrieved from a study of T-cell reconstitution after alpha-beta-depleted transplantation in children. Study results and caveats: Some patients' high day-60 TCRbeta diversity was attributed to recipient cells surviving conditioning.

Unique molecular identifiers were incorporated when the TCRbeta library was constructed. Each CDR3 protein gets one entry after TCRdb re-called the PCR reads with MiXCR. The top ten hold 25% to 30% of the sample, which has about 440,000 distinct CDR3 sequences, about 40% seen once. This clonotype has at least ten counts. Its antigen remains unknown. This CDR3 has 14 amino acids. V was trimmed by 2 bases and J by 8 bases, leaving 12 bases between them. Sequenced here: PBMCs, sampled before TCRalphabeta/CD19-depleted stem cell transplant. The receptor was isolated from a girl aged 2-10 years with aplastic anemia, due to receive a stem cell transplant. The chain couples TRBV12-3 or TRBV12-4 to TRBJ1-4; D call uncertain. The CDR3 DNA is TGTGCCAGCAGTTTAAGTCAAGGAGGGGAAAAACTGTTTTTT. Translating gives CASSLSQGGEKLFF.